This T cell receptor (beta chain) is drawn from a study of cytomegalovirus exposure and HLA in healthy donors. Study-wide results and caveats: Three of the chains that were CMV-associated were confirmed in vitro to be specific for CMV antigens. In a later analysis, TCR beta V- and J-gene trimming showed a link to a missense DCLRE1C variant. On later analysis, the bulk of CMV-associated TCR beta chains appeared to be HLA-restricted.

The PCR used 60 Vbeta and 13 Jbeta primers. Per the authors' pipeline: Some 9.9 million of 80 million to 85 million unique TCR beta chains were shared, per a later count. Libraries were prepared by immunoSEQ multiplex PCR; TCRdb keeps only in-frame clonotypes and omits some of them. Clonal size and the V and J genes are those of that table, whereas D and trimming came from the DNA. The data show 150,000 to 200,000 clones, with around 81% seen just once and roughly 0.99% held by the top ten. This clone was counted once. Its specificity is not known. The germline V gene has CDR1 LNHDA and CDR2 SQIVND (reference sequence). The CDR3 extends over 14 amino acids. Unmatched junction bases numbered 12, after V lost 10 bases and J lost 4 bases.

The chain couples TRBV19 to TRBJ1-1; TRBD1 matches at 7 bases. This receptor was identified in a woman between 35 and 50 years old in good health and CMV-seronegative. Sequencing input: PBMCs. The CDR3 DNA reads as TGTGCCACCATGACAGGGCCCTTAAGCACTGAAGCTTTCTTT. Translated: CATMTGPLSTEAFF.